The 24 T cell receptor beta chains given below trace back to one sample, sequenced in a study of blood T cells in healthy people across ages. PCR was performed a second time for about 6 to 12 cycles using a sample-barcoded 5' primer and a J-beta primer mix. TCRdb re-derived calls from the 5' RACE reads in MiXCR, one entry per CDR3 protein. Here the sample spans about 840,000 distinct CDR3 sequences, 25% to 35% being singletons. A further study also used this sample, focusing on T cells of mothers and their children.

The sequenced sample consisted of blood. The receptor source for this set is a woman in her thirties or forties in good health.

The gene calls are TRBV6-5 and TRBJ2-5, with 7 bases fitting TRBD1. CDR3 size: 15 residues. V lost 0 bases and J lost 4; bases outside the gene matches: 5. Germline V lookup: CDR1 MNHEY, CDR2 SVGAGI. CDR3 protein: CASSYSLGQRETQYF. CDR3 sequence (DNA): TGTGCCAGCAGTTACTCCTTGGGACAGCGAGAGACCCAGTACTTC.

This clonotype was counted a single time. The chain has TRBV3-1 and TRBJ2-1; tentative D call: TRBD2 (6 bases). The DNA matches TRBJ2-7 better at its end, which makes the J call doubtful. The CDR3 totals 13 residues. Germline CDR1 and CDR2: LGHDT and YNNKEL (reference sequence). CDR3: CASSGGNYNEQYF. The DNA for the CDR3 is TGTGCCAGCAGCGGGGGGAACTACAATGAGCAGTACTTC.

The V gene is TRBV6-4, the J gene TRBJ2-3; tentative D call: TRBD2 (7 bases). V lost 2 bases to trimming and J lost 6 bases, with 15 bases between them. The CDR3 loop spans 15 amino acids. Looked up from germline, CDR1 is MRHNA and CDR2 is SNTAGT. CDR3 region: CASSDQSGGADTQYF. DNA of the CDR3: TGTGCCAGCAGTGACCAATCGGGGGGCGCCGATACGCAGTATTTT.

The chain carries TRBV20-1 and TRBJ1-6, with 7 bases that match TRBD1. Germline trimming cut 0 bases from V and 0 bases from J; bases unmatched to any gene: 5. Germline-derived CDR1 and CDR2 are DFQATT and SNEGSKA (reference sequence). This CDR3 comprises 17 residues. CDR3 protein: CSARDSDRSSYNSPLHF. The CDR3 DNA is TGCAGTGCTAGAGATTCGGACAGGAGCTCCTATAATTCACCCCTCCACTTT.

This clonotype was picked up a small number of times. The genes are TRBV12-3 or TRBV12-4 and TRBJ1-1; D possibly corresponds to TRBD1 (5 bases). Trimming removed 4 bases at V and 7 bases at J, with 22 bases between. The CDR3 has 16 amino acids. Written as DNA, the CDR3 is TGTGCCAGCAGTTCTCCAACGGGACCGATCCCCGTTGAAGCTTTCTTT. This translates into CASSSPTGPIPVEAFF.

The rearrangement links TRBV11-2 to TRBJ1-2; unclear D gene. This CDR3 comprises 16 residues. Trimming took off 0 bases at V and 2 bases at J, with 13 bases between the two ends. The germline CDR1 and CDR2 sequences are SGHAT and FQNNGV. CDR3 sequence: CASSLELGPLNYGYTF. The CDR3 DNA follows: TGTGCCAGCAGCTTAGAGCTAGGGCCCCTCAACTATGGCTACACCTTC. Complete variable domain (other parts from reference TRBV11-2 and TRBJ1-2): EAGVAQSPRYKIIEKRQSVAFWCNPISGHATLYWYQQILGQGPKLLIQFQNNGVVDDSQLPKDRFSAERLKGVDSTLKIQPAKLEDSAVYLCASSLELGPLNYGYTFGSGTRLTVV.

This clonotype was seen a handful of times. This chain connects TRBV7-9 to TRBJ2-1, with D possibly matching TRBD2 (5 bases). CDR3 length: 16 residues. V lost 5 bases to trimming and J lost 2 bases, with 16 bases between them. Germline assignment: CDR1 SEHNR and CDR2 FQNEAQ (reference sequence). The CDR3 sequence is CASSQVYGVAYNEQFF. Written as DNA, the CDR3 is TGTGCCAGCAGCCAGGTATACGGGGTCGCCTACAATGAGCAGTTCTTC. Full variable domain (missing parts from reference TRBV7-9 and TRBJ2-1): DTGVSQNPRHKITKRGQNVTFRCDPISEHNRLYWYRQTLGQGPEFLTYFQNEAQLEKSRLLSDRFSAERPKGSFSTLEIQRTEQGDSAMYLCASSQVYGVAYNEQFFGPGTRLTVL.

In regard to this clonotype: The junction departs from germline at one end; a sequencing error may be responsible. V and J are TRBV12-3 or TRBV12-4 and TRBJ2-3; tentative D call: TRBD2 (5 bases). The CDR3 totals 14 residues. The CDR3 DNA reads TGTGCCAGCAGCCTTGGGGAGCGCGCAGATACGGAGTATTTT. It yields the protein CASSLGERADTEYF.

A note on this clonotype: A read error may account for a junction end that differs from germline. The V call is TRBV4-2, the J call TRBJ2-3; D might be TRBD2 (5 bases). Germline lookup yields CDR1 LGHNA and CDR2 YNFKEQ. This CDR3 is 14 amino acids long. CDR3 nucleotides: TGTGCCAGCAGCCAAGAGCGGTGGGGAGATACGCGGTATTTT. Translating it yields CASSQERWGDTRYF.

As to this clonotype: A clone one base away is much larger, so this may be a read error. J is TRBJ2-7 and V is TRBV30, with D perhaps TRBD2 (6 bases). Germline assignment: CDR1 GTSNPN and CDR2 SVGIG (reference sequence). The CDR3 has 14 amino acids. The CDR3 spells CAWRGGSTPRERYF. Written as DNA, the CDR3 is TGTGCCTGGAGAGGAGGGTCGACTCCCCGGGAGCGGTACTTC.

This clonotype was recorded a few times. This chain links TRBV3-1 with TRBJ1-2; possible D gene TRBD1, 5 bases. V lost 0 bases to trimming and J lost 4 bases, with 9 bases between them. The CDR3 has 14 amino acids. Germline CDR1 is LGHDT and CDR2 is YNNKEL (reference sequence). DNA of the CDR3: TGTGCCAGCAGCCAAGACAGGACACCCTATGGCTACACCTTC. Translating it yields CASSQDRTPYGYTF.

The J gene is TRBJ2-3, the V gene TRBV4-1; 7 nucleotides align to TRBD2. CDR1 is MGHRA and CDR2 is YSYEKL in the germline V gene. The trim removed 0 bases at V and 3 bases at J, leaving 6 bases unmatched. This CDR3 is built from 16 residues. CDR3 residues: CASSQDGPGLTDTQYF. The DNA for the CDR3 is TGCGCCAGCAGCCAAGATGGCCCGGGACTAACAGATACGCAGTATTTT.

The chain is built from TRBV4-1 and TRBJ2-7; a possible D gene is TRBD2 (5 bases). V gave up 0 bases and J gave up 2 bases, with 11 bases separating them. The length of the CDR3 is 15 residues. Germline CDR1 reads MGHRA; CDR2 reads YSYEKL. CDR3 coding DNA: TGCGCCAGCAGCCAAGACCGACTACCCACCTACGAGCAGTACTTC. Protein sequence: CASSQDRLPTYEQYF.

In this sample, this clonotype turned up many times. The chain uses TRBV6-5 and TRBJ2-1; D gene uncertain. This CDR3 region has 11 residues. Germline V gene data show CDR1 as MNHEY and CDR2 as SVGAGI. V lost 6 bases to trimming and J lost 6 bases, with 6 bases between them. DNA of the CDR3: TGTGCCAGCAGCAATAGCAATGAGCAGTTCTTC. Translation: CASSNSNEQFF.

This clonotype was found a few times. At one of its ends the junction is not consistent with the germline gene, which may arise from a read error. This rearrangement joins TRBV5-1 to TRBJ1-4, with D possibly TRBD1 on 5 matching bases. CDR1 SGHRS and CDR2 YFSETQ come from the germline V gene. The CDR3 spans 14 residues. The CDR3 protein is CASSQGGVDEKRFF. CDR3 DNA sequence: TGCGCCAGCAGCCAGGGAGGGGTGGATGAAAAACGGTTTTTT.

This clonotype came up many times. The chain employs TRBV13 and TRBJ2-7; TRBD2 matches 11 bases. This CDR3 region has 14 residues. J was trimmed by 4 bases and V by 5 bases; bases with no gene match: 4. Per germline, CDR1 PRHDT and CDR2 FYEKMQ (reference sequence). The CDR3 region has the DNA TGTGCCAGCAGCCCGACTAGCGGGGTGTACGAGCAGTACTTC. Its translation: CASSPTSGVYEQYF.

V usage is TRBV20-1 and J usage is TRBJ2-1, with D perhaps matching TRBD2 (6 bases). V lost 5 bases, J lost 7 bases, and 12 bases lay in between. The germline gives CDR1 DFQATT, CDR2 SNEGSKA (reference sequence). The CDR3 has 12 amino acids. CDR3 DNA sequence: TGCAGTGCTCCCCCCCGGGGGAATGAGCAGTTCTTC. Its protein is CSAPPRGNEQFF.

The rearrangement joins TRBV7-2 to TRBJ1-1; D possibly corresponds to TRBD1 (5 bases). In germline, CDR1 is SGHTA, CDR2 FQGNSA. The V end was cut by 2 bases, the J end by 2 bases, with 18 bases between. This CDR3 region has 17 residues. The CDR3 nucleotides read TGTGCCAGCAGCTTATCGGGGACCGCCGGGAGAAACACTGAAGCTTTCTTT. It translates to CASSLSGTAGRNTEAFF.

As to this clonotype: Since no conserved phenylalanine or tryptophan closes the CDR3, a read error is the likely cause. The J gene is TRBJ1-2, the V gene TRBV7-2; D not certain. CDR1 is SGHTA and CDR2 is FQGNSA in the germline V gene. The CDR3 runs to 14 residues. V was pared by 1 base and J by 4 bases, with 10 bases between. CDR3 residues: CASSLDPGSYGYTC. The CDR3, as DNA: TGTGCCAGCAGCTTAGATCCGGGGAGCTATGGCTACACCTGC.

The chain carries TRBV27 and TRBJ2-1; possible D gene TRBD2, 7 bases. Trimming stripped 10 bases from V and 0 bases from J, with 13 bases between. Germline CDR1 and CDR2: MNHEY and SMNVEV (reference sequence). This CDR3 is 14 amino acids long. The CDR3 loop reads CATVRGASYNEQFF. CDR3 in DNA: TGTGCCACCGTCCGGGGGGCCTCCTACAATGAGCAGTTCTTC.

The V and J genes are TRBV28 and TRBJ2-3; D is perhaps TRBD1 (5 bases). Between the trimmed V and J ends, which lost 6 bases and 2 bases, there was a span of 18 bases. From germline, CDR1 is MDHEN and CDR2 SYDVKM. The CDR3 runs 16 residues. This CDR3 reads CASSSPSDKATDTQYF. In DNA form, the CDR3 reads TGTGCCAGCAGCTCCCCGTCGGACAAGGCCACAGATACGCAGTATTTT.

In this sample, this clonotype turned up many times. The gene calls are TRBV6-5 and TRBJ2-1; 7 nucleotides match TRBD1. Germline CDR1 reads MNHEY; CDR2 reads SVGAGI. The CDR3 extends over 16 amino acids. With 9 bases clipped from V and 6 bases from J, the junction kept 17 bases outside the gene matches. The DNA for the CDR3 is TGTGCCAGTCAAGGGAGAACAGGGGTTTCCCTCAATGAGCAGTTCTTC. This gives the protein CASQGRTGVSLNEQFF.

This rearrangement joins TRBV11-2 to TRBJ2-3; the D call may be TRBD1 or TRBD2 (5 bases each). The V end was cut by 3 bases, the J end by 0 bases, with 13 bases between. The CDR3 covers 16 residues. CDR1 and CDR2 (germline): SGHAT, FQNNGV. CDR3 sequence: CASSLRGRTSTDTQYF. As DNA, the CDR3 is TGTGCCAGCAGCTTGAGGGGTAGGACTAGCACAGATACGCAGTATTTT. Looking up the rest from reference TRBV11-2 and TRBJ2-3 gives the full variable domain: EAGVAQSPRYKIIEKRQSVAFWCNPISGHATLYWYQQILGQGPKLLIQFQNNGVVDDSQLPKDRFSAERLKGVDSTLKIQPAKLEDSAVYLCASSLRGRTSTDTQYFGPGTRLTVL.

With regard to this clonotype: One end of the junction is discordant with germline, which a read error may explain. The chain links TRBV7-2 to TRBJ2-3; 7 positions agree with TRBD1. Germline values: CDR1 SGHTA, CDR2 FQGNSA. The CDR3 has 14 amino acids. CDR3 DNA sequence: TGTGCCAGCAGCTTCGGGGATCGGACAGGTACGCAGTATTTT. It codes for CASSFGDRTGTQYF. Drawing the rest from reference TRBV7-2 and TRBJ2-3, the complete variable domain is GAGVSQSPSNKVTEKGKDVELRCDPISGHTALYWYRQSLGQGLEFLIYFQGNSAPDKSGLPSDRFSAERTGGSVSTLTIQRTQQEDSAVYLCASSFGDRTGTQYFGPGTRLTVL.